The rows below give T cell receptor beta chains drawn from one sample of a study of cytomegalovirus exposure and HLA in healthy donors. Some clones are missing from TCRdb's copy, which holds only in-frame ones; the method was immunoSEQ multiplex PCR. The sample holds a few hundred thousand clones; 85% to 95% are singletons and the top ten take around 1.7%. Source material: PBMCs. These TCRs come from a girl under 10 years old in good health and CMV-seronegative. The CDR3 runs from the conserved cysteine through the conserved F or W. Each record gives: CDR3 DNA, CDR3 protein, V gene, D gene, J gene, clone size. A D gene is named only where the DNA matches it firmly. Only part of the rows carry a size: once, few, many, or a class if the clone is expanded.

cdr3_nt: TGTGCCAGCAGTTACGTCGTCAGGGTGGACTCACCCCTCCACTTT; cdr3_aa: CASSYVVRVDSPLHF; v_call: TRBV6-5; d_call: -; j_call: TRBJ1-6; clone_size: -
cdr3_nt: TGTGCCTGGAGTGTAGCGGGAGCGTGGGAGCAGTACTTC; cdr3_aa: CAWSVAGAWEQYF; v_call: TRBV30; d_call: TRBD2; j_call: TRBJ2-7; clone_size: -
cdr3_nt: TGTGCCAGCAGCTTAGGGGTGACAGCCTCTGGAAACACCATATATTTT; cdr3_aa: CASSLGVTASGNTIYF; v_call: TRBV7-6; d_call: -; j_call: TRBJ1-3; clone_size: -
cdr3_nt: TGTGCCAGCAGCTTTGGAGCGGGAGAAGATACGCAGTATTTT; cdr3_aa: CASSFGAGEDTQYF; v_call: TRBV11-2; d_call: TRBD2; j_call: TRBJ2-3; clone_size: -
cdr3_nt: TGTGCCAGCAGTGAGGGCGGGGGGGCCATCTCCTACGAGCAGTACTTC; cdr3_aa: CASSEGGGAISYEQYF; v_call: TRBV25-1; d_call: TRBD2; j_call: TRBJ2-7; clone_size: -
cdr3_nt: TGTGCCAGCAGCATTGACAGGGGAAGCTCCTACGAGCAGTACTTC; cdr3_aa: CASSIDRGSSYEQYF; v_call: TRBV2; d_call: TRBD1; j_call: TRBJ2-7; clone_size: -
cdr3_nt: TGTGCCACCAGCAGAGGGACTAGCGGGATCCTAACCGGGGAGCTGTTTTTT; cdr3_aa: CATSRGTSGILTGELFF; v_call: TRBV15; d_call: TRBD2; j_call: TRBJ2-2; clone_size: -
cdr3_nt: TGTGCCAGCAGCTTATTACAGGGTGCGCAGCCCCAGCATTTT; cdr3_aa: CASSLLQGAQPQHF; v_call: TRBV7-8; d_call: -; j_call: TRBJ1-5; clone_size: -
cdr3_nt: TGTGCCAGTAGTATGGGACAGGGGGTTCTACAGCCCCAGCATTTT; cdr3_aa: CASSMGQGVLQPQHF; v_call: TRBV19; d_call: TRBD1; j_call: TRBJ1-5; clone_size: -
cdr3_nt: TGTGCCAGCAGGCGGGCGGAGACCCAGTACTTC; cdr3_aa: CASRRAETQYF; v_call: TRBV6-1; d_call: -; j_call: TRBJ2-5; clone_size: -
cdr3_nt: TGCGCCAGCAGCTTGGGAGAGATGGATACGCAGTATTTT; cdr3_aa: CASSLGEMDTQYF; v_call: TRBV5-1; d_call: -; j_call: TRBJ2-3; clone_size: few
cdr3_nt: TGCGCCAGCAGCTTGGGTTGGACTAGCGGGAGGGCCAACGAGCAGTTCTTC; cdr3_aa: CASSLGWTSGRANEQFF; v_call: TRBV5-1; d_call: TRBD2; j_call: TRBJ2-1; clone_size: -
cdr3_nt: TGTGCCAGCAGAGATGTACCCTTCAGTGAAGCTTTCTTT; cdr3_aa: CASRDVPFSEAFF; v_call: TRBV6-5; d_call: -; j_call: TRBJ1-1; clone_size: -
cdr3_nt: TGTGCCAGCGGGGCTCGCGAGAACTACGAGCAGTACTTC; cdr3_aa: CASGARENYEQYF; v_call: TRBV25-1; d_call: -; j_call: TRBJ2-7; clone_size: -
cdr3_nt: TGTGCCAGCAGCAGAGGGACAGGCAATCAGCCCCAGCATTTT; cdr3_aa: CASSRGTGNQPQHF; v_call: TRBV7-2; d_call: TRBD1; j_call: TRBJ1-5; clone_size: -
cdr3_nt: TGTGCTGTAGGAGCAGGGGTCGATGAAGCTTTCTTT; cdr3_aa: CAVGAGVDEAFF; v_call: TRBV5-4; d_call: -; j_call: TRBJ1-1; clone_size: few
cdr3_nt: TGTGCCAGCAGTGGACGGGACAGGGGGGAGACCCAGTACTTC; cdr3_aa: CASSGRDRGETQYF; v_call: TRBV6-1; d_call: TRBD1; j_call: TRBJ2-5; clone_size: -
cdr3_nt: TGTGCCAGCTCACCAGGACAGGTTCAAGAGACCCAGTACTTC; cdr3_aa: CASSPGQVQETQYF; v_call: TRBV18; d_call: TRBD1; j_call: TRBJ2-5; clone_size: once
cdr3_nt: TGTGCCAGCAGCTTGGATCCTGGGCCGAACAATGAGCAGTTCTTC; cdr3_aa: CASSLDPGPNNEQFF; v_call: TRBV5-4; d_call: -; j_call: TRBJ2-1; clone_size: -
cdr3_nt: TGTGCCTGGAGTATGCGGGGACTCTCTGGAAACACCATATATTTT; cdr3_aa: CAWSMRGLSGNTIYF; v_call: TRBV30; d_call: -; j_call: TRBJ1-3; clone_size: -
cdr3_nt: TGTGCCAGCAGCCAGGGTCGCACTGAAGCTTTCTTT; cdr3_aa: CASSQGRTEAFF; v_call: TRBV6-1; d_call: -; j_call: TRBJ1-1; clone_size: once
cdr3_nt: TGTGCCTGGGGGGCAGTACCCTTGAACACTGAAGCTTTCTTT; cdr3_aa: CAWGAVPLNTEAFF; v_call: TRBV30; d_call: -; j_call: TRBJ1-1; clone_size: once
cdr3_nt: TGTGCCAGCAGGTCAACTAGCTTCTCTTACGAGCAGTACTTC; cdr3_aa: CASRSTSFSYEQYF; v_call: TRBV6-5; d_call: -; j_call: TRBJ2-7; clone_size: -
cdr3_nt: TGTGCCAGCAGTGTCGAGGGAAGAAACACCATATATTTT; cdr3_aa: CASSVEGRNTIYF; v_call: TRBV6-5; d_call: -; j_call: TRBJ1-3; clone_size: -
cdr3_nt: TGTGCCAGCACCGCCGGGACAGGGGTCTACGAGCAGTACTTC; cdr3_aa: CASTAGTGVYEQYF; v_call: TRBV7-9; d_call: TRBD1; j_call: TRBJ2-7; clone_size: few
cdr3_nt: TGTGCCAGCCACCTAGGACAGGGGGCCTACGAGCAGTACTTC; cdr3_aa: CASHLGQGAYEQYF; v_call: TRBV2; d_call: TRBD1; j_call: TRBJ2-7; clone_size: -
cdr3_nt: TGTGCCAGCAGTGCGAGCTCCTACGAGCAGTACTTC; cdr3_aa: CASSASSYEQYF; v_call: TRBV25-1; d_call: -; j_call: TRBJ2-7; clone_size: -
cdr3_nt: TGTGCCAGCAGCTTGGGTGGCGGACTACTGTTTTTT; cdr3_aa: CASSLGGGLLFF; v_call: TRBV7-9; d_call: -; j_call: TRBJ1-4; clone_size: -
cdr3_nt: TGTGCCAGCGTAGGGCTAGCGGGGGGCGGGTTGAACACAGATACGCAGTATTTT; cdr3_aa: CASVGLAGGGLNTDTQYF; v_call: TRBV28; d_call: TRBD2; j_call: TRBJ2-3; clone_size: -
cdr3_nt: TGTGCCAGCAGCACACCCCCGGGACAGTTCTACGAGCAGTACTTC; cdr3_aa: CASSTPPGQFYEQYF; v_call: TRBV5-8; d_call: TRBD1; j_call: TRBJ2-7; clone_size: once
cdr3_nt: TGTGCCAGCAGGGGACTAGCGACAGATACGCAGTATTTT; cdr3_aa: CASRGLATDTQYF; v_call: TRBV11-2; d_call: TRBD2; j_call: TRBJ2-3; clone_size: once
cdr3_nt: TGCGCCAGCAGTTGGAGTGAGCCCCGGAGTAGTGAGCAGTTCTTC; cdr3_aa: CASSWSEPRSSEQFF; v_call: TRBV10-2; d_call: -; j_call: TRBJ2-1; clone_size: -